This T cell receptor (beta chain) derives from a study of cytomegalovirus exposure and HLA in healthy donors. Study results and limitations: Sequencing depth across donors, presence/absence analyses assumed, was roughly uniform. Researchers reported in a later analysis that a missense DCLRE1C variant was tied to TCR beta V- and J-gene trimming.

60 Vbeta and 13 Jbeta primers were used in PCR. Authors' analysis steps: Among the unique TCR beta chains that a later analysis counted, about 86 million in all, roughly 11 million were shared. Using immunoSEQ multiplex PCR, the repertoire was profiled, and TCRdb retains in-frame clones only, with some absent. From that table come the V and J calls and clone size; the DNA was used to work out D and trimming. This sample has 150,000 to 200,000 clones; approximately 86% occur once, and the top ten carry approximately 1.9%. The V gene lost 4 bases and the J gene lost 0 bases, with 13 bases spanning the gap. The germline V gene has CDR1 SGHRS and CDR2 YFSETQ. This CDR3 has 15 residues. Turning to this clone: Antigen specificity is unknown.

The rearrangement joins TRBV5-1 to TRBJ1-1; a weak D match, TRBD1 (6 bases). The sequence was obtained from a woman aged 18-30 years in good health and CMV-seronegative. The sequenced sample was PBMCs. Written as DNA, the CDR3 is TGCGCCAGCAGCCTACGCACAGGGTTGAACACTGAAGCTTTCTTT. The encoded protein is CASSLRTGLNTEAFF.